This T cell receptor beta chain was observed in a study of regulatory T cells in long-lasting Graves disease. CDR3-region Arm-PCR and iRepertoire HTBI primers produced the TCR beta libraries. Original analysis: Detected in the samples were over 60 TRBV and around 15 TRBJ segments. In TCRdb, the multiplex PCR reads were re-called with MiXCR into one record per CDR3 protein. TCRdb assigned the V and J calls; the authors' analysis was not used. The data contain around 480,000 distinct CDR3 sequences, about 17% of them singletons. The time point is: newly diagnosed GD, antithyroid drugs for less than 3 months. Isolated PBMC RNA provided the starting material for the TCR library. These same data were also listed under a study on T cells in Graves' hyperthyroidism and ophthalmopathy. That report adds: Stable disease denoted Graves' hyperthyroidism without ophthalmopathy progression within 18 months. Most thyroid clonotypes expanded above 0.001 appeared in blood too.

The sequenced sample was peripheral blood mononuclear cells (PBMCs), obtained at new diagnosis, from a patient treated with antithyroid drugs. This TCR was sampled from a man aged 35 to 55 with Graves disease.

The CDR3 is CSGTGQGSYEQYF. CDR3 DNA: TGCAGCGGGACGGGACAGGGTTCCTACGAGCAGTACTTC. The rearrangement joins TRBV29-1 to TRBJ2-7; TRBD1 matches 9 bases. V dropped 7 bases and J dropped 1; count of bases not matched to a gene: 5. The CDR3 consists of 13 residues. Germline V CDR1 and CDR2: SQVTM, ANQGSEA.